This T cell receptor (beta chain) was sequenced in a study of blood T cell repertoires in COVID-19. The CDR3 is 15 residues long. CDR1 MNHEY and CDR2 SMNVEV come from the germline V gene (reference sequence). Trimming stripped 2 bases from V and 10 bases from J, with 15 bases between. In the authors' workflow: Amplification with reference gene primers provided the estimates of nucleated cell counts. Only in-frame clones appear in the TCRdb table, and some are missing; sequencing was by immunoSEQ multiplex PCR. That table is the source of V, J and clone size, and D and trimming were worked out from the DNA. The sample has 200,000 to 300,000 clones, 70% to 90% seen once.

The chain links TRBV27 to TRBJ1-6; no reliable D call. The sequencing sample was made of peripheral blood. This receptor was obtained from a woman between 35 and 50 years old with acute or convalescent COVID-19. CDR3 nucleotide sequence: TGTGCCAGCAGTTTAGGGGAGGGAGGTTGGTCACCCCTCCACTTT. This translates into CASSLGEGGWSPLHF.